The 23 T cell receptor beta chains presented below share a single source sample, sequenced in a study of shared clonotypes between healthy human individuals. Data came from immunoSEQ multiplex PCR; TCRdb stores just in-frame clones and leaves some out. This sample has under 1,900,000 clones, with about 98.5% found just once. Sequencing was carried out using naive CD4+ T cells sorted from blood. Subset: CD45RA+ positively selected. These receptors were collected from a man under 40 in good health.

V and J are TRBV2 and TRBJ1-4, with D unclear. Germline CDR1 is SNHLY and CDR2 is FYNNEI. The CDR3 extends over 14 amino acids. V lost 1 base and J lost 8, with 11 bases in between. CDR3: CASSEGPLGEKLFF. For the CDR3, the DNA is TGTGCCAGCAGTGAAGGGCCTCTGGGAGAAAAACTGTTTTTT.

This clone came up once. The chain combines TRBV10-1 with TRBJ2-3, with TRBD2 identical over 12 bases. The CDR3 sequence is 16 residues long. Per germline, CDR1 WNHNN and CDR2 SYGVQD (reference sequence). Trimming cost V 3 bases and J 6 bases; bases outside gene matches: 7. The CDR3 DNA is TGCGCCAGCAGTGACCCGACTAGCGGGAGTCCGGATACGCAGTATTTT. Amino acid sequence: CASSDPTSGSPDTQYF.

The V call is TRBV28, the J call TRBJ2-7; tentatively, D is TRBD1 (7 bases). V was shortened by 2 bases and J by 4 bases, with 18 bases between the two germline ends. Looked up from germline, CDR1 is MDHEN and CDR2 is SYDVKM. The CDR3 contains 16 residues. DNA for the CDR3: TGTGCCAGCAGTTTAGATCCCGCCAGGGGGGCTTACGAGCAGTACTTC. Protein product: CASSLDPARGAYEQYF.

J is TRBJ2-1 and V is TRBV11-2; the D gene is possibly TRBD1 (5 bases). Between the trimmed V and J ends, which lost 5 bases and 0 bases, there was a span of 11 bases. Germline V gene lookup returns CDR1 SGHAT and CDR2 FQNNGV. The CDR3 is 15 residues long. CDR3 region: CASSPGQGSYNEQFF. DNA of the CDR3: TGTGCCAGCAGCCCCGGGCAGGGCTCCTACAATGAGCAGTTCTTC.

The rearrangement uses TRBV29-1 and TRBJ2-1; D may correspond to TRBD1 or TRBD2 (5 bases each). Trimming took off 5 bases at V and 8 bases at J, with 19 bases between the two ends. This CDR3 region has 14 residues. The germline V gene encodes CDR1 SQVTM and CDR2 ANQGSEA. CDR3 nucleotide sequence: TGCAGCGTTAACCACTGGACACTGGGGGATGAGCAGTTCTTC. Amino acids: CSVNHWTLGDEQFF.

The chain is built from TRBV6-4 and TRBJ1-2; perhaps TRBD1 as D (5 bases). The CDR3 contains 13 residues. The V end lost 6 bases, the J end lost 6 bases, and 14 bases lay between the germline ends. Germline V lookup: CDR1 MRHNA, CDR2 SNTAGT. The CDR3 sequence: CASRDGAGDGYTF. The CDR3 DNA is TGTGCCAGCAGGGACGGGGCAGGTGATGGCTACACCTTC.

The CDR3 loop reads CASSLGLTGDEQYF. As DNA, the CDR3 is TGTGCCAGCAGTTTAGGCCTCACCGGGGACGAGCAGTACTTC. The chain uses TRBV27 and TRBJ2-7, with D possibly TRBD2 on 5 matching bases. Germline V gene data show CDR1 as MNHEY and CDR2 as SMNVEV (reference sequence). Trimming took off 2 bases at V and 5 bases at J, with 13 bases between the two ends. The CDR3 contains 14 residues.

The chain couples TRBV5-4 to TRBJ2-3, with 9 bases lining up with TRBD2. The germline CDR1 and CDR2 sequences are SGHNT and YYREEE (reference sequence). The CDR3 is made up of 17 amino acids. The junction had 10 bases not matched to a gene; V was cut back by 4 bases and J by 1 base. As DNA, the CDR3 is TGTGCCAGCAGCCGGGAATTAGCGGGAGTGGGCACAGATACGCAGTATTTT. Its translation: CASSRELAGVGTDTQYF.

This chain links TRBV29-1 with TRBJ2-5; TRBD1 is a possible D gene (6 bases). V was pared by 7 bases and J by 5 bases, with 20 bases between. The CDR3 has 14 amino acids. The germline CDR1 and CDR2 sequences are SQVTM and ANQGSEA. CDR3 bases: TGCAGCGCAGGGGCGACAGGAACATTGGAGACCCAGTACTTC. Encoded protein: CSAGATGTLETQYF.

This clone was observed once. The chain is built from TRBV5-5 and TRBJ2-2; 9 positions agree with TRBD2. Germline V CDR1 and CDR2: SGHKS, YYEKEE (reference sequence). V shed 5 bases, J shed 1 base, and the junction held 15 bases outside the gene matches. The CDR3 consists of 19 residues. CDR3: CASSRARASGIGNTGELFF. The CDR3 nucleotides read TGTGCCAGCAGTCGAGCCCGGGCTAGCGGGATCGGGAACACCGGGGAGCTGTTTTTT.

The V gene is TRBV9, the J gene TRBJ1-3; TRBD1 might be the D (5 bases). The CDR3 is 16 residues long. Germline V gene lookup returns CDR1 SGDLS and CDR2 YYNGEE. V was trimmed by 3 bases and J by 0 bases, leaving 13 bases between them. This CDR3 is CASSGRDSLSGNTIYF. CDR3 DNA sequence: TGTGCCAGCAGCGGAAGGGACTCTCTCTCTGGAAACACCATATATTTT.

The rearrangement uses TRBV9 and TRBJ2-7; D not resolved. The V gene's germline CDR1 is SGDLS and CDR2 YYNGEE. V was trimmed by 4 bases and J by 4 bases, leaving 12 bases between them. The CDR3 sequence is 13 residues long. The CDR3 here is CASSPHDKYEQYF. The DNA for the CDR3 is TGTGCCAGCAGCCCCCACGACAAATACGAGCAGTACTTC. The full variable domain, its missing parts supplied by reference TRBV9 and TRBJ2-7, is DSGVTQTPKHLITATGQRVTLRCSPRSGDLSVYWYQQSLDQGLQFLIQYYNGEERAKGNILERFSAQQFPDLHSELNLSSLELGDSALYFCASSPHDKYEQYFGPGTRLTVT.

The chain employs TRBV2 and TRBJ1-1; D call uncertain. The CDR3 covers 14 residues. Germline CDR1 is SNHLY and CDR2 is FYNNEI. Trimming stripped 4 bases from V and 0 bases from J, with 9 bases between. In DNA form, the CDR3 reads TGTGCCAGCAGTGTTCACGAACTGAACACTGAAGCTTTCTTT. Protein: CASSVHELNTEAFF.

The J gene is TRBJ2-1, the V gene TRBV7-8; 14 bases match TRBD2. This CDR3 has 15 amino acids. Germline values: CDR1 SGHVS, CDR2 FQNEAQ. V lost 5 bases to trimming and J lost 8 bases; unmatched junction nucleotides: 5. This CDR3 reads CASSPPGLAGDEQFF. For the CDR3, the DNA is TGTGCCAGCAGCCCTCCGGGACTAGCGGGAGATGAGCAGTTCTTC.

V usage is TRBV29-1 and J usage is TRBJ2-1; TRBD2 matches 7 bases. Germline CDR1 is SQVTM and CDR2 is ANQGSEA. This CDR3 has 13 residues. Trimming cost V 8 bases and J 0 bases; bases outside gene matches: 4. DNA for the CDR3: TGCAGCACCGGGACTACCTCCTACAATGAGCAGTTCTTC. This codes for CSTGTTSYNEQFF.

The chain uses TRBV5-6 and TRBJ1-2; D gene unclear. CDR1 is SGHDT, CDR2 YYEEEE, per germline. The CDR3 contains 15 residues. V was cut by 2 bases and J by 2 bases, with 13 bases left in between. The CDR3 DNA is TGTGCCAGCAGCTTCTATACAGAAAAGAACTATGGCTACACCTTC. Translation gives CASSFYTEKNYGYTF.

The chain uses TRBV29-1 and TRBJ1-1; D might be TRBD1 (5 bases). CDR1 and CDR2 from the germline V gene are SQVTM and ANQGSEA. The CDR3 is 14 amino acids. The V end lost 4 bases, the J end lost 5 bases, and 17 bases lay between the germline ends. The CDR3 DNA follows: TGCAGCGTTGGGGGCGGCCTTTCCGAAACTGAAGCTTTCTTT. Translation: CSVGGGLSETEAFF.

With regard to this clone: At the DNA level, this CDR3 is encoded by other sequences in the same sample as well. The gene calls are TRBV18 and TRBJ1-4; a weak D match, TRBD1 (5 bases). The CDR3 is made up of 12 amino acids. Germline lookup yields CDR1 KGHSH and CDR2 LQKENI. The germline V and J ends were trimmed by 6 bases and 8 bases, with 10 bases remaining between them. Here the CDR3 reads CASSPGGEKLFF. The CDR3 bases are TGTGCCAGCTCTCCCGGGGGAGAAAAACTGTTTTTT. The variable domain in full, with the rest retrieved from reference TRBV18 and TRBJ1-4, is NAGVMQNPRHLVRRRGQEARLRCSPMKGHSHVYWYRQLPEEGLKFMVYLQKENIIDESGMPKERFSAEFPKEGPSILRIQQVVRGDSAAYFCASSPGGEKLFFGSGTQLSVL.

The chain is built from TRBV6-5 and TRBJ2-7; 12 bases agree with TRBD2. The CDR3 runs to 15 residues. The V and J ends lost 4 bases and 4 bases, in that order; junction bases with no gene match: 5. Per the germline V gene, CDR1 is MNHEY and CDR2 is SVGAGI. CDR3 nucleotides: TGTGCCAGCAGTTCTAGCGGGAGGGCCAAGTACGAGCAGTACTTC. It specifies CASSSSGRAKYEQYF.

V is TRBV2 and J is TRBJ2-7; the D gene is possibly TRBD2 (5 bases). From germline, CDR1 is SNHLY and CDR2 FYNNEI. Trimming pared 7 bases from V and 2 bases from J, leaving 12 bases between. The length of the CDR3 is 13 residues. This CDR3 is CASMTSGTYEQYF. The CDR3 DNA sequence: TGTGCCAGCATGACCTCCGGGACCTACGAGCAGTACTTC.

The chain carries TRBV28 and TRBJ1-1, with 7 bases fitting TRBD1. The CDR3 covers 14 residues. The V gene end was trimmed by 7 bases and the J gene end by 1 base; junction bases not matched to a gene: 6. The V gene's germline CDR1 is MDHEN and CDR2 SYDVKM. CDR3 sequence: CASNGQVENTEAFF. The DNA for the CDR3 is TGTGCCAGCAATGGACAGGTGGAGAACACTGAAGCTTTCTTT.

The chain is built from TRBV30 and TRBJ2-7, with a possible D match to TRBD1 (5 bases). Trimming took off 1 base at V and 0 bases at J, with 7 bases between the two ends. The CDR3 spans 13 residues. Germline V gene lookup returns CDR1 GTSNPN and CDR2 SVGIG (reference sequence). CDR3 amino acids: CAWSGRASYEQYF. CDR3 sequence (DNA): TGTGCCTGGAGTGGCAGGGCCTCCTACGAGCAGTACTTC.

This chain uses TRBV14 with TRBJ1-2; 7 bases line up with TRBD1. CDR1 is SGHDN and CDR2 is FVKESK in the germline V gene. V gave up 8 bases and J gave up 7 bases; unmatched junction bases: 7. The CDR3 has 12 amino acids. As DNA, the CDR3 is TGTGCCAGCGGGACAGCGGTGTTTGGCTACACCTTC. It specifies CASGTAVFGYTF.